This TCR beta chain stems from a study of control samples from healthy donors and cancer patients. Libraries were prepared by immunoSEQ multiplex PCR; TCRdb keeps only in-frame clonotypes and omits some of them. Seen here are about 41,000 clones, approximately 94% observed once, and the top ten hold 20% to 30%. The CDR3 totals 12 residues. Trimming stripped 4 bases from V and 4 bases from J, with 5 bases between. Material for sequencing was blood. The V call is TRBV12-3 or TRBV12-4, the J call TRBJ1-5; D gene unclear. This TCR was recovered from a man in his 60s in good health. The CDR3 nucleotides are TGTGCCAGCAGTTCCGGTAATCAGCCCCAGCATTTT. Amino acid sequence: CASSSGNQPQHF.